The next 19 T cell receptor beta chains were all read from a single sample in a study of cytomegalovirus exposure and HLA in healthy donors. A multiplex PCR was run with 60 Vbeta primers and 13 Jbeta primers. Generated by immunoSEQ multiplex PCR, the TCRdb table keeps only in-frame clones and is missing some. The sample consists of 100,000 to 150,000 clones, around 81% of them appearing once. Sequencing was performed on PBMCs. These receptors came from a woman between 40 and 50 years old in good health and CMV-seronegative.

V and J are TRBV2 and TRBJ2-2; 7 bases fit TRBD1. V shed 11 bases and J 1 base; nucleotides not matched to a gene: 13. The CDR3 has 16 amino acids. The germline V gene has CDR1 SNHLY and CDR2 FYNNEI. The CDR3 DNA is TGTGCCGGTAAAAAGAAGGACAGGATGAACACCGGGGAGCTGTTTTTT. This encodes CAGKKKDRMNTGELFF. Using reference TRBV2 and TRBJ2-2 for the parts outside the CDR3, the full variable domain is EPEVTQTPSHQVTQMGQEVILRCVPISNHLYFYWYRQILGQKVEFLVSFYNNEISEKSEIFDDQFSVERPDGSNFTLKIRSTKLEDSAMYFCAGKKKDRMNTGELFFGEGSRLTVL.

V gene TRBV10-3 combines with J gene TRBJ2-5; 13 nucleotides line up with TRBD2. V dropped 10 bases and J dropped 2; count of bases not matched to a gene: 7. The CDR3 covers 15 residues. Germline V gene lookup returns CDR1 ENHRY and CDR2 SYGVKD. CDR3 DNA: TGTGCCACCAGGACTAGCGGGGGCGAACAAGAGACCCAGTACTTC. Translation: CATRTSGGEQETQYF.

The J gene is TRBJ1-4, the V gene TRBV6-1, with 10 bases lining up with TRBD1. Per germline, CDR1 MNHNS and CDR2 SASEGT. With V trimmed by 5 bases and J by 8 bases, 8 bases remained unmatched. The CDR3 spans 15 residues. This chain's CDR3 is CASSNRQGAGEKLFF. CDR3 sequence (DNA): TGTGCCAGCAGTAATAGACAGGGGGCAGGGGAAAAACTGTTTTTT.

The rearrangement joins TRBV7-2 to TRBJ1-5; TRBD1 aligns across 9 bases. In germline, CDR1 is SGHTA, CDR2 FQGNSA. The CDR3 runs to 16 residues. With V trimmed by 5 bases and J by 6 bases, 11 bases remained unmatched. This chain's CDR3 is CASSPLGQGSFQPQHF. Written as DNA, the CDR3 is TGTGCCAGCAGCCCCCTGGGACAGGGTAGCTTTCAGCCCCAGCATTTT.

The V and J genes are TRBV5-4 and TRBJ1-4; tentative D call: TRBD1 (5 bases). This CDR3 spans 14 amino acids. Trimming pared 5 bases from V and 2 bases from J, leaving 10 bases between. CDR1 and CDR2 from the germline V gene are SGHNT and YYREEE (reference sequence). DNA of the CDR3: TGTGCCAGCAGGTCGGGGGGGACTAATGAAAAACTGTTTTTT. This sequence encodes CASRSGGTNEKLFF.

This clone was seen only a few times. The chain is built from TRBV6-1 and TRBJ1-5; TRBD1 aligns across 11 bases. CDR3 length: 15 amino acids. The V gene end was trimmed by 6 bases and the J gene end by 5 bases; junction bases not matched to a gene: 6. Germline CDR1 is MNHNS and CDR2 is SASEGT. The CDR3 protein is CASRGGQGGYQPQHF. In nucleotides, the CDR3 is TGTGCCAGCAGAGGGGGACAGGGGGGTTATCAGCCCCAGCATTTT.

CDR3 residues: CASSQDRPSGGTQYF. For the CDR3, the DNA is TGTGCCAGCAGCCAGGACAGGCCTTCTGGGGGGACCCAGTACTTC. The chain links TRBV5-4 to TRBJ2-5, with 7 positions matching TRBD1. V trimming: 4 bases; J trimming: 7 bases; junction bases outside the gene matches: 13. The CDR3 length is 15 residues. The germline gives CDR1 SGHNT, CDR2 YYREEE (reference sequence).

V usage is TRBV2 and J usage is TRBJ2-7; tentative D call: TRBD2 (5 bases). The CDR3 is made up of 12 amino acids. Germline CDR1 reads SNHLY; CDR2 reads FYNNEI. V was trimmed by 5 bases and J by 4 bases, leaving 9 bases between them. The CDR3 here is CASSNTGYEQYF. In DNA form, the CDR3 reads TGTGCCAGCAGTAATACGGGGTACGAGCAGTACTTC.

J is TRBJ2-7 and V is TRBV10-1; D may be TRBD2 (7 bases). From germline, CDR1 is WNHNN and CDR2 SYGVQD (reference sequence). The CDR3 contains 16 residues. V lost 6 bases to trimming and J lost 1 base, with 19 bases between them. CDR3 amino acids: CASSGGPSGFSYEQYF. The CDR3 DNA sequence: TGCGCCAGCAGCGGGGGGCCTAGCGGATTTTCCTACGAGCAGTACTTC.

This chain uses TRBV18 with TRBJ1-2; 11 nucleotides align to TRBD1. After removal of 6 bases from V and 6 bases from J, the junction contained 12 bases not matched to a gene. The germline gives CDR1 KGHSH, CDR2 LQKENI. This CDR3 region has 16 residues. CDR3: CASSADRGRFYNGYTF. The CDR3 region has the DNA TGTGCCAGCTCGGCGGACAGGGGGCGCTTCTATAATGGCTACACCTTC.

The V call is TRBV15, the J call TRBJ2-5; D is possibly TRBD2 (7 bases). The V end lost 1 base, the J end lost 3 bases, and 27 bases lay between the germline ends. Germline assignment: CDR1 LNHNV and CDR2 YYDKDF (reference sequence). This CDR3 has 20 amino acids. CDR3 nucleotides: TGTGCCACCAGCAGAGTCAGGGTTGGGGGGGGGCCCCTGCTTAAAGAGACCCAGTACTTC. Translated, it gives CATSRVRVGGGPLLKETQYF.

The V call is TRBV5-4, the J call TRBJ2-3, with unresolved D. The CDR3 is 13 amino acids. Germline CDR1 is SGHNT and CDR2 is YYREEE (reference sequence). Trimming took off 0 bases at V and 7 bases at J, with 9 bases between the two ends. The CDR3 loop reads CASSLAGSHTQYF. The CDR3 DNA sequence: TGTGCCAGCAGCTTGGCCGGGTCCCATACGCAGTATTTT.

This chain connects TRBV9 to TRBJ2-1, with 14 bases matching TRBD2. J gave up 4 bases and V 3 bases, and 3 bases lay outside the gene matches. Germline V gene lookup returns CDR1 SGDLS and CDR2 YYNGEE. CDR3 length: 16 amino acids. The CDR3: CASSARLAGGYNEQFF. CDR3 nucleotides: TGTGCCAGCAGCGCCCGACTAGCGGGAGGGTACAATGAGCAGTTCTTC.

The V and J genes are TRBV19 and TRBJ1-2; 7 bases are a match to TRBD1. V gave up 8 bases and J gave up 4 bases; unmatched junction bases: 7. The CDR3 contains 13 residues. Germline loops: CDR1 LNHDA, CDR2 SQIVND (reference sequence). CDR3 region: CASAPRTGYGYTF. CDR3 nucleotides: TGTGCCAGTGCGCCGAGGACAGGCTATGGCTACACCTTC.

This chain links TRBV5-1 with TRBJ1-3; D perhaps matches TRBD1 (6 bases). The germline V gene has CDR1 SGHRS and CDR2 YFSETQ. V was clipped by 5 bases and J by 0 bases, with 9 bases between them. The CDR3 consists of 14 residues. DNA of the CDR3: TGCGCCAGCAGGCAACAGGGCTCTGGAAACACCATATATTTT. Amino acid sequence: CASRQQGSGNTIYF.

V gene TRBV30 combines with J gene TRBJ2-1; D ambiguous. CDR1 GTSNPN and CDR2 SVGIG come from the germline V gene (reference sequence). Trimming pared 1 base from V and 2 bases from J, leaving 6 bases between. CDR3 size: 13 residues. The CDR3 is CAWSGEAYNEQFF. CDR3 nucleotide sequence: TGTGCCTGGAGTGGTGAGGCCTACAATGAGCAGTTCTTC.

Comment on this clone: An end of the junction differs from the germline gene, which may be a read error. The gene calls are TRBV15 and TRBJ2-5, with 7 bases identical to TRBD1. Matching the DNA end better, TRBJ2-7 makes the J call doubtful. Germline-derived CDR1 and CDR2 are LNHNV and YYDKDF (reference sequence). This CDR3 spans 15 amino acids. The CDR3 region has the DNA TGTGCCACCAGCCGAGAACCGGGACAGACTTACGAGCAGTACTTC. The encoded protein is CATSREPGQTYEQYF.

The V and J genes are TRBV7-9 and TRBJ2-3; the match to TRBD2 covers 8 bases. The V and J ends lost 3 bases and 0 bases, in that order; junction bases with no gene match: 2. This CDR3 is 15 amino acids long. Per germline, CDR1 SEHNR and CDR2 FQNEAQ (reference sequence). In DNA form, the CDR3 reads TGTGCCAGCAGCTTTAGCGGGGCTAGCACAGATACGCAGTATTTT. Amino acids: CASSFSGASTDTQYF.

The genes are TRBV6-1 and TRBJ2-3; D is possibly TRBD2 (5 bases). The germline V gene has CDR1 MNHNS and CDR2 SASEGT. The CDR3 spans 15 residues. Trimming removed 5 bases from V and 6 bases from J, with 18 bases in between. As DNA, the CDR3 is TGTGCCAGCAGTCCTAGTTTTTCGGGGTCGGATACGCAGTATTTT. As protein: CASSPSFSGSDTQYF.